This T cell receptor (beta chain) was sequenced during a study of Tregs in tolerant kidney transplant recipients (dated by TCRdb to between 2018 and 2020). Regarding the complete study: Before combined kidney and bone marrow transplantation, this study identified donor-specific regulatory T cells using TCRbeta sequencing and then followed those same cells after transplant.

General conclusions and limits of the study: In tolerant patients, the expansion of donor-specific Tregs was greater than global Treg expansion, suggesting that the expansion was antigen-driven rather than nonspecific. The study was constrained by small patient numbers, and validation of the findings is required in larger populations and under other immunosuppression protocols. Biological reproducibility was not examined directly, but technical replication error appeared to be minimal. PCR primers changed over time for some patients, so nucleotide-level comparison across those patients' samples was not possible. Expanding Tregs with activated donor B cells appeared to identify the most biologically relevant and donor-specific TCRbeta repertoire.

The time point label, read with the paper, signifies: 6 months after combined kidney and bone marrow transplant. Transplants used related donors with nonmyeloablative bone marrow transplantation; mixed chimerism was transient in the human trials. Thawed PBMCs were FACS-sorted into unstimulated Tregs (CD4+CD25+CD127-), CD4+ non-Tregs (CD4+CD25-), CD4 cells and CD8 cells. Patients were a few combined kidney and bone marrow transplant recipients from the ITN036ST trial, and only these trial subjects had samples available. Healthy control blood was separated into PBMCs by Ficoll density gradient and cryopreserved, and patient PBMCs were collected both before and after transplant. Turning to this clone: The antigen it recognizes is unknown. The CDR3 is cut off 3 residues early in the read; its end comes from the germline J gene.

For TCRbeta CDR3 sequencing, genomic DNA was extracted from sorted cells using the QIAGEN DNeasy Blood and Tissue Kit. High-throughput TCRbeta CDR3 sequencing, which included PCR amplification with bias correction and internal controls, was done commercially through immunoSEQ. In the original analysis: Unique productive TCRbeta sequences were defined by CDR3 nucleotide sequence when primers matched and otherwise by CDR3 amino acid sequence together with Vbeta and Jbeta genes. To correct sorting error, sequences shared between sorted populations at a frequency ratio of 2:1 or less were removed; the rest were assigned to the higher population. Sequences were defined as donor-reactive when expanded at least 5-fold in CFSE-low cells versus unstimulated cells and present at a frequency of at least 0.01% in CFSE-low cells. Jensen-Shannon divergence calculated on the top 100 TCRbeta sequences ranked by frequency was used to measure repertoire divergence. When a sample had multiple sequencing runs, each run was corrected for sorting error separately and the runs were then pooled. TCRdb carries this immuneACCESS record with in-frame sequences only. Its versions omit some clonotypes, under half of them owing to an unresolved V gene in the studies checked, with the rest unexplained. Clone size and the V and J calls come from that table; the DNA yielded D and trimming. The sample table on file contains about 23,000 clones. Under 5% of the sample lies in the top ten.

V and J lose 3 bases and 6 bases, and a span of 17 bases separates them. The CDR3 starts with the cysteine, ends with the phenylalanine, and has 15 residues. Sequencing covers 36 bases of the CDR3, shown here with the frame starting at base 1. CDR1 and CDR2 are read off the germline V gene (reference sequence) as GTSNPN and SVGIG. This chain is built from TRBV30 and TRBJ2-2; TRBD1 could be the D gene, as 7 bases match. The input for sequencing was CD4+ T cells from blood (PBMCs), taken 6 months after the transplant. The origin of this receptor is a human patient who received a combined kidney and bone marrow transplant. It is possible that, after a transplant, some T cells come from the graft donor. The CDR3 DNA, read in part, is TGTGCCTGGAGCGCAGGGGGACTGGGAGCCGGGGAG. This gives the protein CAWSAGGLGAGE. In full, the CDR3 is CAWSAGGLGAGELFF.